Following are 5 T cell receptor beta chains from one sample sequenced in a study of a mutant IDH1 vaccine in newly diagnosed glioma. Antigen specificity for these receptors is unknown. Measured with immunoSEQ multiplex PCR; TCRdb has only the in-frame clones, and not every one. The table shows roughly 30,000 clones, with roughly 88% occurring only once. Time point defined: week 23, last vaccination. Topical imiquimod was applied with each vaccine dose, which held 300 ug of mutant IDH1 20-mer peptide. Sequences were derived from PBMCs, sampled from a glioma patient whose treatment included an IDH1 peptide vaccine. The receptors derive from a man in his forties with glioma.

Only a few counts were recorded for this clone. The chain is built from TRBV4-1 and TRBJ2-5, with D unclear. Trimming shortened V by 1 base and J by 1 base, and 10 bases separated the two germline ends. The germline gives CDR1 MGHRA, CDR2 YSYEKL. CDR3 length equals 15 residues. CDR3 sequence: CASSQAKNAQETQYF. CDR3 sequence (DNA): TGCGCCAGCAGCCAAGCAAAAAATGCCCAAGAGACCCAGTACTTC.

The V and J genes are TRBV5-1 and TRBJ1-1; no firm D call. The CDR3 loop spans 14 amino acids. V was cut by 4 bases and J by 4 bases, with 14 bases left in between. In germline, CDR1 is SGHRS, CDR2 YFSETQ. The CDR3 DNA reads TGCGCCAGCAGCCCCTGGGAGGGCGCCACTGAAGCTTTCTTT. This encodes CASSPWEGATEAFF.

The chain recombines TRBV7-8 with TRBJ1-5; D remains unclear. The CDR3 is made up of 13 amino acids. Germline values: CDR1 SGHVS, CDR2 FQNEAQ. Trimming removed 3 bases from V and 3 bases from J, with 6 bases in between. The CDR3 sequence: CASSLRHNQPQHF. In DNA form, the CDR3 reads TGTGCCAGCAGCTTGCGGCACAATCAGCCCCAGCATTTT.

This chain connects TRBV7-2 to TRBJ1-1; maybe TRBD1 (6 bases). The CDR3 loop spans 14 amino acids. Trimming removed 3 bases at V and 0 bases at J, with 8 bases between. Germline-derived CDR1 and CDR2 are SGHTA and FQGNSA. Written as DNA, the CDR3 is TGTGCCAGCAGCTTGGGGACAATGAACACTGAAGCTTTCTTT. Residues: CASSLGTMNTEAFF.

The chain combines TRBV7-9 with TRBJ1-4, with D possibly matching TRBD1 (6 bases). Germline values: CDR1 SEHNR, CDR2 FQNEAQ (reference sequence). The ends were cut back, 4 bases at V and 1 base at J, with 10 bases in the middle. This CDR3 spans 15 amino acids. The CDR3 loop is CASSSYRVTNEKLFF. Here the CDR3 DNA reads TGTGCCAGCAGCTCTTACAGGGTAACTAATGAAAAACTGTTTTTT.